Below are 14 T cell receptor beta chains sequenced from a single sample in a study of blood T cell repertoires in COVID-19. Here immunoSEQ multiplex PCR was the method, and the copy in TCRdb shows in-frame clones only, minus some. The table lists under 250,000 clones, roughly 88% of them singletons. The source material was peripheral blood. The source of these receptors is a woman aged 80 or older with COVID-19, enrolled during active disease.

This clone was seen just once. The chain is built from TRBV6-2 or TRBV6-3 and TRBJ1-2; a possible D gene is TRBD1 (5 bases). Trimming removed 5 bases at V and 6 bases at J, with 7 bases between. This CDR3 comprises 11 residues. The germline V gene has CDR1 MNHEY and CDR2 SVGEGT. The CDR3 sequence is CASSLGDGYTF. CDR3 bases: TGTGCCAGCAGTCTAGGGGATGGCTACACCTTC.

CDR3: CASSDTPGEKLFF. Here the CDR3 DNA reads TGCGCCAGCAGCGATACCCCCGGTGAAAAACTGTTTTTT. V is TRBV10-1 and J is TRBJ1-4; D is undetermined. With 6 bases removed from V and 7 bases from J, the gap between germline ends came to 12 bases. Germline assignment: CDR1 WNHNN and CDR2 SYGVQD (reference sequence). The CDR3 is made up of 13 amino acids.

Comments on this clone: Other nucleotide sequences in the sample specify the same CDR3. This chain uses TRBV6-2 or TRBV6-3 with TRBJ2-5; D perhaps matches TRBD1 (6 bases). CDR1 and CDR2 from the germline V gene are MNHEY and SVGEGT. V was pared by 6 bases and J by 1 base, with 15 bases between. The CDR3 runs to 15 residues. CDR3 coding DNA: TGTGCCAGCAGCTCCGGGACAACCTTCCAAGAGACCCAGTACTTC. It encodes CASSSGTTFQETQYF.

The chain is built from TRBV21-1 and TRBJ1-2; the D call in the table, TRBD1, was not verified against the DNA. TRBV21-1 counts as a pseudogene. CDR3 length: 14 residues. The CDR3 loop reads CASSPRRGFYGYTF. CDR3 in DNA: TGTGCCAGCAGTCCGCGAAGGGGATTCTATGGCTACACCTTC.

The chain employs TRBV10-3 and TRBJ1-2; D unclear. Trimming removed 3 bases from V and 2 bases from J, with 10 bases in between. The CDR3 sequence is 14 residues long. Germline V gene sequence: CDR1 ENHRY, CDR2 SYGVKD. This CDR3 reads CAISESPENYGYTF. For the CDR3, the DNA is TGTGCCATCAGTGAATCCCCAGAAAACTATGGCTACACCTTC.

The CDR3 nucleotides are TGTGCCAGCAGCTTCCTAGACAGGGAGTTCTTT. It translates to CASSFLDREFF. The genes are TRBV11-2 and TRBJ1-1; TRBD1 matches at 7 bases. Germline V gene sequence: CDR1 SGHAT, CDR2 FQNNGV. The CDR3 extends over 11 amino acids. V shed 3 bases, J shed 14 bases, and the junction held 6 bases outside the gene matches.

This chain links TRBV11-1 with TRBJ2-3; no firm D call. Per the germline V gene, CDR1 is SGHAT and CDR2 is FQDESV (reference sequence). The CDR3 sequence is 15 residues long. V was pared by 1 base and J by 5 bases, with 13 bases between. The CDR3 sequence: CASSLGTTLGDTQYF. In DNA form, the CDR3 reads TGTGCCAGCAGCTTAGGAACCACCCTCGGAGATACGCAGTATTTT.

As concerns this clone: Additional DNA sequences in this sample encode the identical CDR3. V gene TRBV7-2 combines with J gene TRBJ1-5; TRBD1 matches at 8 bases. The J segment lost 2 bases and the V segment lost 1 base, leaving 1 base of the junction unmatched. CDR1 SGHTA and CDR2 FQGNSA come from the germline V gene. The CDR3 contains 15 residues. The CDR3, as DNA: TGTGCCAGCAGCTTAGGGGGACAGGGCAATCAGCCCCAGCATTTT. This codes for CASSLGGQGNQPQHF.

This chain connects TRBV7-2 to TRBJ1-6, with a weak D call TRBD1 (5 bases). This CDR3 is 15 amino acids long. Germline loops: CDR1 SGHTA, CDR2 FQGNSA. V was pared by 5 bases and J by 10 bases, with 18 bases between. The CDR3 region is CASSPLRVGGSPLHF. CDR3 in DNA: TGTGCCAGCAGCCCTCTTAGGGTCGGGGGGTCACCCCTCCACTTT.

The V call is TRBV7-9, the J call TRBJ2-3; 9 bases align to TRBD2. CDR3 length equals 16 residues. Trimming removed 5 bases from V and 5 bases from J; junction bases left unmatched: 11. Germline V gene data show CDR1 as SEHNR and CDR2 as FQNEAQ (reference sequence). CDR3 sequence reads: CASSQDAGGRGDTQYF. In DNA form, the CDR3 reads TGTGCCAGCAGCCAAGACGCGGGGGGGCGAGGAGATACGCAGTATTTT.

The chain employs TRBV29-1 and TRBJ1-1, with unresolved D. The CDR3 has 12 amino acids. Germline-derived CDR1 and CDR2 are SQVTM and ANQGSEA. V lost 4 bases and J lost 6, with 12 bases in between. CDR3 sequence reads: CSVGRGGAEAFF. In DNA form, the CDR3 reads TGCAGCGTTGGTCGCGGCGGGGCTGAAGCTTTCTTT.

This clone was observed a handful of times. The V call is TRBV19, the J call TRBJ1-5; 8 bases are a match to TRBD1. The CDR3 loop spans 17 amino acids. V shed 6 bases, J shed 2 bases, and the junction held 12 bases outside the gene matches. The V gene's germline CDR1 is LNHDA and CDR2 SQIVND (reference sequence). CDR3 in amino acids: CASSTNAPGQGNQPQHF. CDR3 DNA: TGTGCCAGTAGCACCAATGCTCCGGGACAGGGCAATCAGCCCCAGCATTTT.

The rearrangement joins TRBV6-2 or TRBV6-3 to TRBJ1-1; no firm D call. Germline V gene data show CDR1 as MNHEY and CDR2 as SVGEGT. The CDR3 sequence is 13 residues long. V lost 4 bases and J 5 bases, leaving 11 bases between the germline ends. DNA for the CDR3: TGTGCCAGCAGTTCGACGGACTGGACTGAAGCTTTCTTT. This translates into CASSSTDWTEAFF.

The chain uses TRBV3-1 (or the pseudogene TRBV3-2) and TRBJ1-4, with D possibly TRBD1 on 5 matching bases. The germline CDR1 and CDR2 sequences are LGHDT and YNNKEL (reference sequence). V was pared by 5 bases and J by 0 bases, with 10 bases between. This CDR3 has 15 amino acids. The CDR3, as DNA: TGTGCCAGCAGCGCCCAGGGCTCAACTAATGAAAAACTGTTTTTT. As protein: CASSAQGSTNEKLFF.